This TCR beta chain was sequenced in a study of cytomegalovirus exposure and HLA in healthy donors. Study as a whole: Out of 150 million to 200 million T cells, an earlier analysis found about 100 million unique TCR beta sequences in total.

Primers for the PCR totalled 60 Vbeta and 13 Jbeta. The method was immunoSEQ multiplex PCR; TCRdb's version includes in-frame clones alone and lacks a portion of them. This repertoire shows 250,000 to 350,000 clones, just over 85% found once; its top ten account for less than 4.5%. Per the germline V gene, CDR1 is MNHNS and CDR2 is SASEGT. V lost 5 bases and J lost 11, with 12 bases in between. The CDR3 spans 11 residues. With respect to this clone: Its antigen remains unknown.

Notes on the study in general: Researchers reportedly found TCR beta sequences accurately predicted most subjects' HLA-A and HLA-B alleles. HLA alleles were associated with 15,000 to 20,000 TCR beta sequences in a later analysis at 0.05 false discovery rate.

The specimen was PBMCs. This TCR derives from a man in his forties in good health and CMV-seropositive. The V gene is TRBV6-1, the J gene TRBJ1-2; D uncertain. The CDR3 reads CASSFRQRYTF. In DNA, the CDR3 is TGTGCCAGCAGTTTCCGGCAGCGATACACCTTC.